Following are 26 T cell receptor beta chains from one sample sequenced in a study of T cells after yellow fever vaccination. TCRdb redid the calling of the 5' RACE reads with MiXCR, one entry per CDR3 protein. The table shows some 350,000 distinct CDR3 sequences, with about 6.2% occurring only once. The sequencing used PBMCs, collected 5 days after the yellow fever booster vaccination. Every receptor here comes from a man aged 25 to 45 who received the YFV17D yellow fever vaccine.

In its sample, this clonotype was seen many times. The chain joins TRBV9 to TRBJ2-7; D is undetermined. This CDR3 has 15 residues. The V and J ends lost 0 bases and 0 bases respectively, with 10 bases between them. CDR1 SGDLS and CDR2 YYNGEE come from the germline V gene. The CDR3 DNA is TGTGCCAGCAGCGTAGCTCACAGCCTCTCCTACGAGCAGTACTTC. It yields the protein CASSVAHSLSYEQYF.

This clonotype was found many times. This chain connects TRBV6-2 or TRBV6-3 to TRBJ2-1, with no clear D. The germline CDR1 and CDR2 sequences are MNHEY and SVGEGT. Trimming stripped 7 bases from V and 0 bases from J, with 16 bases between. The CDR3 runs to 16 residues. The CDR3 bases are TGTGCCAGCACCAATCCGGGCGAAGACTCCTACAATGAGCAGTTCTTC. This translates into CASTNPGEDSYNEQFF.

This clonotype has ten or more counts. The chain uses TRBV5-1 and TRBJ2-7; 8 nucleotides align to TRBD1. J was trimmed by 2 bases and V by 6 bases; bases with no gene match: 7. CDR1 and CDR2 from the germline V gene are SGHRS and YFSETQ. The CDR3 is made up of 14 amino acids. CDR3 loop: CASTRGQEPYEQYF. DNA for the CDR3: TGCGCCAGCACCCGGGGACAGGAACCCTACGAGCAGTACTTC.

This clonotype occurred many times. The chain recombines TRBV4-3 with TRBJ1-3; TRBD1 aligns across 8 bases. This CDR3 region has 17 residues. J gave up 2 bases and V 0 bases, and 6 bases lay outside the gene matches. Germline V gene sequence: CDR1 LGHNA, CDR2 YSLEER. The CDR3 is CASSQDFGQGTGNTIYF. The CDR3 region has the DNA TGCGCCAGCAGCCAAGATTTCGGACAGGGCACTGGAAACACCATATATTTT.

This clonotype has a count of ten or more. This chain links TRBV6-1 with TRBJ2-3, with 9 positions matching TRBD2. The J segment lost 2 bases and the V segment lost 6 bases, leaving 9 bases of the junction unmatched. Germline V lookup: CDR1 MNHNS, CDR2 SASEGT. The CDR3 has 16 amino acids. The DNA of the CDR3 is TGTGCCAGCAGCGCGGGCGGGAGGGTAGCCACAGATACGCAGTATTTT. It is translated as CASSAGGRVATDTQYF.

The chain has TRBV18 and TRBJ2-1; D possibly corresponds to TRBD2 (7 bases). Trimming removed 1 base from V and 10 bases from J, with 29 bases in between. CDR3 length: 19 residues. The V gene's germline CDR1 is KGHSH and CDR2 LQKENI. The CDR3 loop reads CASSPRFLGQPQSGTEQFF. For the CDR3, the DNA is TGTGCCAGCTCACCACGATTTCTAGGTCAGCCTCAGAGCGGGACAGAGCAGTTCTTC.

The genes are TRBV20-1 and TRBJ1-1, with D unclear. The V gene's germline CDR1 is DFQATT and CDR2 SNEGSKA (reference sequence). This CDR3 is 14 amino acids long. V lost 0 bases, J lost 3 bases, and 11 bases lay in between. The CDR3 sequence: CSARERARDTEAFF. In nucleotides, the CDR3 is TGCAGTGCTAGAGAGCGGGCCCGGGACACTGAAGCTTTCTTT.

This chain links TRBV20-1 with TRBJ2-5; D is unresolved. Germline V CDR1 and CDR2: DFQATT, SNEGSKA (reference sequence). The CDR3 is made up of 12 amino acids. The V and J ends lost 2 bases and 5 bases respectively, with 9 bases between them. Here the CDR3 reads CSARTVVETQYF. CDR3 nucleotide sequence: TGCAGTGCTAGAACGGTGGTGGAGACCCAGTACTTC.

This clonotype has only a few counts. V usage is TRBV29-1 and J usage is TRBJ2-2, with TRBD1 matching 9 bases. Unmatched junction bases numbered 3, after V lost 3 bases and J lost 1 base. CDR3 length: 15 amino acids. In germline, CDR1 is SQVTM, CDR2 ANQGSEA. The CDR3 region is CSVEGTGLNTGELFF. The CDR3 DNA reads as TGCAGCGTTGAGGGGACAGGGTTGAACACCGGGGAGCTGTTTTTT.

Ten or more counts support this clonotype. The CDR3 nucleotides read TGTGCCAGCAGCCTAGGGGGCGGCCAGTGGAATGGCTACACCTTC. Translated: CASSLGGGQWNGYTF. The chain couples TRBV3-1 to TRBJ1-2; 7 bases agree with TRBD1. With 4 bases clipped from V and 6 bases from J, the junction kept 11 bases outside the gene matches. In germline, CDR1 is LGHDT, CDR2 YNNKEL (reference sequence). The CDR3 is 15 amino acids.

CDR3 DNA sequence: TGTGCCAGCAGAGTCCGGGACACCGTCTTTTATGCGGCGGGCAATGAGCAGTTCTTC. It yields the protein CASRVRDTVFYAAGNEQFF. J is TRBJ2-1 and V is TRBV12-3 or TRBV12-4; weak D call: TRBD1 (6 bases). The V gene lost 6 bases and the J gene lost 6 bases, with 30 bases spanning the gap. The CDR3 totals 19 residues.

This clonotype was seen a few times. The chain joins TRBV5-4 to TRBJ1-2, with 10 bases identical to TRBD1. Trimming took 3 bases from V and 0 from J; bases not matched to a gene: 5. CDR1 is SGHNT, CDR2 YYREEE, per germline (reference sequence). The CDR3 spans 16 residues. This chain's CDR3 is CASSSGQGSSNYGYTF. The CDR3 DNA reads TGTGCCAGCAGCTCGGGACAGGGGTCTTCTAACTATGGCTACACCTTC.

On this clonotype: A read error may produce the germline difference seen at one junction end. The chain joins TRBV10-3 to TRBJ2-7, with D possibly called TRBD1 or TRBD2 (5 bases each). In germline, CDR1 is ENHRY, CDR2 SYGVKD. This CDR3 spans 11 amino acids. The CDR3 bases are TGTGCCATCAGTGAGTCAAGGGACGTTCCTTTC. It is translated as CAISESRDVPF.

In its sample, this clonotype was seen many times. The chain carries TRBV6-6 and TRBJ2-7; TRBD1 or TRBD2 may be the D gene (5 bases each). This CDR3 is 12 amino acids long. V lost 10 bases to trimming and J lost 6 bases, with 16 bases between them. Per germline, CDR1 MNHNY and CDR2 SVGAGI (reference sequence). CDR3 sequence (DNA): TGTGCCACCGCGACGGGGCCTAGCGAGCAGTACTTC. Translation gives CATATGPSEQYF.

The gene calls are TRBV5-1 and TRBJ1-1; 7 positions agree with TRBD1. The CDR3 is made up of 16 amino acids. Germline V lookup: CDR1 SGHRS, CDR2 YFSETQ. V was pared by 4 bases and J by 0 bases, with 9 bases of the junction left unmatched. In nucleotides, the CDR3 is TGCGCCAGCAGCCAAGGGACAGCCAGGATGAACACTGAAGCTTTCTTT. It yields the protein CASSQGTARMNTEAFF.

The chain recombines TRBV29-1 with TRBJ1-2; TRBD1 matches 8 bases. Germline V lookup: CDR1 SQVTM, CDR2 ANQGSEA. J was trimmed by 4 bases and V by 4 bases; bases with no gene match: 5. The length of the CDR3 is 13 residues. CDR3 nucleotides: TGCAGCGTTGGTGGGACAGGAACCTATGGCTACACCTTC. Translation: CSVGGTGTYGYTF.

The V and J genes are TRBV11-2 and TRBJ2-1, with 7 bases aligning to TRBD1. The CDR3 is 14 residues long. The V gene's germline CDR1 is SGHAT and CDR2 FQNNGV. Trimming removed 9 bases from V and 3 bases from J; junction bases left unmatched: 8. CDR3 in DNA: TGTGCCAGGAGGCACAGGGGAAGCTACAATGAGCAGTTCTTC. Protein sequence: CARRHRGSYNEQFF.

The chain combines TRBV18 with TRBJ1-4; possible D gene TRBD1, 5 bases. In germline, CDR1 is KGHSH, CDR2 LQKENI. V gave up 0 bases and J gave up 7 bases, with 12 bases separating them. CDR3 length equals 15 residues. The CDR3: CASSPPAGWGEKLFF. The CDR3 coding sequence is TGTGCCAGCTCACCACCGGCAGGGTGGGGTGAAAAACTGTTTTTT.

This chain links TRBV5-1 with TRBJ2-7; 7 bases agree with TRBD2. Losses at the gene ends were 4 bases for V and 0 bases for J; bases not matched to a gene: 13. The CDR3 runs to 17 residues. Germline CDR1 SGHRS, CDR2 YFSETQ. CDR3 amino acids: CASSRGVGQLSSYEQYF. CDR3 coding DNA: TGCGCCAGCAGCCGGGGGGTGGGCCAGCTAAGCTCCTACGAGCAGTACTTC.

Only a few counts were recorded for this clonotype. The chain uses TRBV11-1 and TRBJ2-3, with 13 bases identical to TRBD2. Germline trimming cut 5 bases from V and 2 bases from J; bases unmatched to any gene: 10. Per germline, CDR1 SGHAT and CDR2 FQDESV (reference sequence). The CDR3 is 18 residues long. CDR3 DNA: TGTGCCAGCAGCACGGGACTAGCGGGACCATCCACCACAGATACGCAGTATTTT. It codes for CASSTGLAGPSTTDTQYF.

Many counts were recorded for this clonotype. The rearrangement joins TRBV20-1 to TRBJ2-1, with TRBD2 as a possible D gene (5 bases). CDR3 length equals 14 residues. V dropped 6 bases and J dropped 3 bases, with 15 bases sitting between them. Germline CDR1 and CDR2: DFQATT and SNEGSKA (reference sequence). This CDR3 is CSARLSSLYNEQFF. The CDR3, as DNA: TGCAGTGCCCGCCTATCTAGCCTCTACAATGAGCAGTTCTTC.

This clonotype was seen ten or more times. The genes are TRBV20-1 and TRBJ2-7; maybe TRBD2 (7 bases). This CDR3 is 13 amino acids long. V shed 6 bases and J shed 4 bases, with 16 bases lying between them. Germline V lookup: CDR1 DFQATT, CDR2 SNEGSKA (reference sequence). The CDR3 region is CSARGAPSYEQYF. In DNA, the CDR3 is TGCAGTGCCCGGGGGGCCCCCTCTTACGAGCAGTACTTC.

The rearrangement uses TRBV12-3 or TRBV12-4 and TRBJ2-3; TRBD1 might be the D (6 bases). The germline V and J ends were trimmed by 6 bases and 1 base, with 14 bases remaining between them. The CDR3 extends over 15 amino acids. The CDR3 nucleotides are TGTGCCAGCAGGCAGCAGTGGGGGCGCACAGATACGCAGTATTTT. It is translated as CASRQQWGRTDTQYF.

The CDR3 nucleotides are TGTGCCAGCAGCCTCTCAGCCGCGGACGTCAATGAAGCTTTCTTT. It yields the protein CASSLSAADVNEAFF. V usage is TRBV5-4 and J usage is TRBJ1-1; D is undetermined. The germline V gene has CDR1 SGHNT and CDR2 YYREEE (reference sequence). Deletions cut 4 bases from V and 7 bases from J, with 20 bases between. The CDR3 contains 15 residues.

This clonotype was recorded many times. V and J are TRBV11-2 and TRBJ2-3; the D is unclear. The CDR3 covers 13 residues. Germline lookup yields CDR1 SGHAT and CDR2 FQNNGV. V lost 3 bases, J lost 0 bases, and 4 bases lay in between. This CDR3 reads CASSFASTDTQYF. The DNA of the CDR3 is TGTGCCAGCAGCTTTGCGAGCACAGATACGCAGTATTTT. Full variable domain (missing parts from reference TRBV11-2 and TRBJ2-3): EAGVAQSPRYKIIEKRQSVAFWCNPISGHATLYWYQQILGQGPKLLIQFQNNGVVDDSQLPKDRFSAERLKGVDSTLKIQPAKLEDSAVYLCASSFASTDTQYFGPGTRLTVL.

This clonotype has just a few counts. This chain links TRBV20-1 with TRBJ2-1; TRBD2 aligns across 8 bases. This CDR3 has 14 residues. CDR1 is DFQATT, CDR2 SNEGSKA, per germline (reference sequence). The trim removed 5 bases at V and 3 bases at J, leaving 6 bases unmatched. CDR3 in DNA: TGCAGTGCTCTAAGCGGGAGAAACTACAATGAGCAGTTCTTC. This sequence encodes CSALSGRNYNEQFF.